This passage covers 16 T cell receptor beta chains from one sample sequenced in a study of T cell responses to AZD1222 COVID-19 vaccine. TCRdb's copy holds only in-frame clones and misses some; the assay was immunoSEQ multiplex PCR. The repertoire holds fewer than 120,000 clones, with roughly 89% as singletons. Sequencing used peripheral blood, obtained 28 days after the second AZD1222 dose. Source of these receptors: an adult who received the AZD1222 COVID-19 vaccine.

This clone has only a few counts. CDR3 in amino acids: CASRLAGLAETGELFF. The DNA of the CDR3 is TGTGCCAGCAGGCTAGCAGGGCTAGCGGAGACCGGGGAGCTGTTTTTT. The rearrangement joins TRBV28 to TRBJ2-2; TRBD2 aligns across 7 bases. The CDR3 covers 16 residues. CDR1 and CDR2 (germline): MDHEN, SYDVKM. V lost 6 bases to trimming and J lost 5 bases; unmatched junction nucleotides: 12.

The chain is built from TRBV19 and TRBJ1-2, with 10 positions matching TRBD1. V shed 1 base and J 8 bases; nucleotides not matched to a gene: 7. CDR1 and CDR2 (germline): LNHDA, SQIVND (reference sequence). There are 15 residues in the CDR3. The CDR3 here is CASSIVGQGSGGYTF. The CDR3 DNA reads TGTGCCAGTAGTATAGTGGGACAGGGGAGTGGGGGCTACACCTTC.

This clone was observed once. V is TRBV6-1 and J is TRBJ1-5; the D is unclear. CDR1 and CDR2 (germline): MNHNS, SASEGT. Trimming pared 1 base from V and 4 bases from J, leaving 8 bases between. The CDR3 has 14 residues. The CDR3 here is CASSEVEENQPQHF. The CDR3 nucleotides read TGTGCCAGCAGTGAAGTCGAGGAAAATCAGCCCCAGCATTTT.

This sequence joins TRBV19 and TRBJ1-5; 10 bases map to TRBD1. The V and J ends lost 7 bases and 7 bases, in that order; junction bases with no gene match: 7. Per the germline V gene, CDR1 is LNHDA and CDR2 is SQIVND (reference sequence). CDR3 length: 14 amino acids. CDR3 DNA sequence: TGTGCCAGTATGGGGACAGGGGACGGCCAGCCCCAGCATTTT. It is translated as CASMGTGDGQPQHF.

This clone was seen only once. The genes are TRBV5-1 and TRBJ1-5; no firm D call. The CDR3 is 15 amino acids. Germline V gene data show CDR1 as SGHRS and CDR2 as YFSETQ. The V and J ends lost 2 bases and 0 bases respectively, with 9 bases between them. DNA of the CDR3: TGCGCCAGCAGCTTTGGGTTACATAGCAATCAGCCCCAGCATTTT. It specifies CASSFGLHSNQPQHF. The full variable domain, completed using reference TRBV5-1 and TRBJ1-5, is KAGVTQTPRYLIKTRGQQVTLSCSPISGHRSVSWYQQTPGQGLQFLFEYFSETQRNKGNFPGRFSGRQFSNSRSEMNVSTLELGDSALYLCASSFGLHSNQPQHFGDGTRLSIL.

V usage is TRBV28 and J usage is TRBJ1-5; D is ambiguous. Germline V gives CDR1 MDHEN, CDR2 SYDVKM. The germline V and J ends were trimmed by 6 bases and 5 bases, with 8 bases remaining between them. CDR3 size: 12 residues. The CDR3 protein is CASREAHQPQHF. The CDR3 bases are TGTGCCAGCAGGGAGGCCCATCAGCCCCAGCATTTT.

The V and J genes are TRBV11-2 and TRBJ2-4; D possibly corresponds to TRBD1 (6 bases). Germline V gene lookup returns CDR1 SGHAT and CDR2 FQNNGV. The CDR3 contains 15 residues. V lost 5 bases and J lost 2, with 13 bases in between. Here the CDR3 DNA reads TGTGCCAGCAGCCCCCTGTGGGGGCCCAAAAACATTCAGTACTTC. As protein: CASSPLWGPKNIQYF.

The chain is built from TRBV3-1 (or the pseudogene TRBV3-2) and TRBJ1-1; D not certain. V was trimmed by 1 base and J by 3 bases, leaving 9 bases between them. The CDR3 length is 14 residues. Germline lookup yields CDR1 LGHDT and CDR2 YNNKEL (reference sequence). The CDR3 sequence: CASSQGTMYTEAFF. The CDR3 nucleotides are TGTGCCAGCAGCCAAGGGACCATGTACACTGAAGCTTTCTTT.

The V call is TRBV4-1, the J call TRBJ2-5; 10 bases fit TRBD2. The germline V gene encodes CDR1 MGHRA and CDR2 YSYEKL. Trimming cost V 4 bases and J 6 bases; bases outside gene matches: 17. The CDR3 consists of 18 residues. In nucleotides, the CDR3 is TGCGCCAGCAGCCCATTAGGACTAGCGGTTCCGGGGAAAAAGACCCAGTACTTC. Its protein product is CASSPLGLAVPGKKTQYF.

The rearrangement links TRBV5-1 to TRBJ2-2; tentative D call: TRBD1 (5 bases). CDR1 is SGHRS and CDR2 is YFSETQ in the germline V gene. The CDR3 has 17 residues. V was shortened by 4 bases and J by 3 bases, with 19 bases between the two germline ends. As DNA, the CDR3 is TGCGCCAGCAGCGCTCGCCCCCTACAGGATTACACCGGGGAGCTGTTTTTT. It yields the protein CASSARPLQDYTGELFF.

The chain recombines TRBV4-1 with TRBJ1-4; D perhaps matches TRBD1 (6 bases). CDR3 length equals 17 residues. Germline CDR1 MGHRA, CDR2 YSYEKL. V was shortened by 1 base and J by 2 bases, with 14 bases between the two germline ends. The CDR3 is CASSQAGHRVTNEKLFF. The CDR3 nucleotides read TGCGCCAGCAGCCAAGCCGGGCACAGGGTCACTAATGAAAAACTGTTTTTT.

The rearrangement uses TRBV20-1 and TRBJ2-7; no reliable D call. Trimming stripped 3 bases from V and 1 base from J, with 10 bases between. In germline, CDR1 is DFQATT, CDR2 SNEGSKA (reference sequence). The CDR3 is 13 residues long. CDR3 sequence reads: CSASLQRSYEQYF. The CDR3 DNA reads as TGCAGTGCTAGTCTCCAGAGATCCTACGAGCAGTACTTC.

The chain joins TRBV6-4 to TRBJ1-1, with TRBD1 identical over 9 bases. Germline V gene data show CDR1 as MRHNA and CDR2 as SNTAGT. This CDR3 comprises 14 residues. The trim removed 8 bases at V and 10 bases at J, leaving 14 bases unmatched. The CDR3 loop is CASRDGGQGNAAFF. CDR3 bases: TGTGCCAGCCGCGATGGGGGACAGGGTAACGCAGCTTTCTTT.

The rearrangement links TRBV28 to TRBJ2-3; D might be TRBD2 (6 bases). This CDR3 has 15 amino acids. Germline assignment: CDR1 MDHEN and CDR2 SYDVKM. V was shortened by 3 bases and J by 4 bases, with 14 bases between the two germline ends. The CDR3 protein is CASSLGTYGADTQYF. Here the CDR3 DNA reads TGTGCCAGCAGTTTGGGGACTTACGGAGCAGATACGCAGTATTTT.

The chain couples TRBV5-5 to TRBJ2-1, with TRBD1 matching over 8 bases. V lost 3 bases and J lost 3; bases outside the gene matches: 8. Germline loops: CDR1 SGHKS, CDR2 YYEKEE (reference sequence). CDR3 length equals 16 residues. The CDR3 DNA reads TGTGCCAGCAGCTACGCGCAGGGGGCCTTCTACAATGAGCAGTTCTTC. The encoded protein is CASSYAQGAFYNEQFF.

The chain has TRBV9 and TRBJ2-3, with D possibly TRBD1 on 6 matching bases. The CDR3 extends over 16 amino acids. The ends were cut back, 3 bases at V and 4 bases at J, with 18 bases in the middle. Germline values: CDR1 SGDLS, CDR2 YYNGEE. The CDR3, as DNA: TGTGCCAGCAGCGAGCAGGACAGCGCCTGGGCAGATACGCAGTATTTT. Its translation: CASSEQDSAWADTQYF.